These T cell receptor beta chains were read from a single sample in a study of blood T cells in healthy people across ages. From the 5' RACE reads, TCRdb called clonotypes with MiXCR, one entry per CDR3 protein. The sample contains 600,000 to 650,000 distinct CDR3 sequences, 58% of which appear only once. Sequenced sample: blood. The source of these receptors is a man in his 60s in good health. Both conserved end residues are part of each CDR3. Each record gives: J gene, clone size, D gene, V gene, CDR3 protein, CDR3 DNA. The D gene is left open where the match is weak. A clone size is listed for some rows: how often the clone was seen (once, few, many), or a class if it is expanded.

TRBJ2-5 | NA | NA | TRBV7-9 | CASSLERSETQYF | TGTGCCAGCAGCTTAGAAAGGAGCGAGACCCAGTACTTC
TRBJ2-5 | NA | TRBD1 | TRBV2 | CASWGDRGSETQYF | TGTGCCAGCTGGGGGGACAGGGGTTCCGAGACCCAGTACTTC
TRBJ1-6 | NA | NA | TRBV5-1 | CASSFLQGSSYNSPLHF | TGCGCCAGCAGCTTTCTGCAGGGGAGCTCCTATAATTCACCCCTCCACTTT
TRBJ2-7 | many | NA | TRBV28 | CASSIQGHEQYF | TGTGCCAGCAGTATACAGGGCCACGAGCAGTACTTC
TRBJ2-7 | NA | NA | TRBV5-1 | CASRKDSTSYNEQYF | TGCGCCAGCAGGAAGGACTCCACTTCCTACAATGAGCAGTACTTC
TRBJ2-3 | few | NA | TRBV6-5 | CASANSYTDTQYF | TGTGCCAGCGCTAACTCGTACACAGATACGCAGTATTTT
TRBJ2-4 | NA | NA | TRBV5-1 | CASSLAPLAKNIQYF | TGCGCCAGCAGCTTGGCGCCGTTGGCCAAAAACATTCAGTACTTC
TRBJ2-7 | NA | TRBD2 | TRBV20-1 | CSARDPGRVATYEQYF | TGCAGTGCTAGAGATCCAGGGAGGGTTGCGACCTACGAGCAGTACTTC
TRBJ2-1 | NA | NA | TRBV27 | CASSLTASYNEQFF | TGTGCCAGCAGTTTGACAGCTTCCTACAATGAGCAGTTCTTC
TRBJ2-1 | NA | NA | TRBV7-2 | CASSPRLGGEQFF | TGTGCCAGCAGCCCTCGTCTAGGTGGTGAGCAGTTCTTC
TRBJ2-6 | NA | NA | TRBV12-3/TRBV12-4 | CASSSSGSPSGANVLTF | TGTGCCAGCAGTTCCTCAGGGAGCCCCTCTGGGGCCAACGTCCTGACTTTC
TRBJ2-3 | once | NA | TRBV20-1 | CSAGGSGAGTDTQYF | TGCAGTGCTGGGGGGTCAGGGGCGGGCACAGATACGCAGTATTTT
TRBJ2-7 | NA | NA | TRBV6-2/TRBV6-3 | CASSYRRQTRMQYF | TGTGCCAGCAGTTATCGGCGACAGACCCGTATGCAGTACTTC
TRBJ2-6 | NA | NA | TRBV4-1 | CASSQGPDGNSGANVLTF | TGCGCCAGCAGCCAGGGACCGGACGGGAACTCTGGGGCCAACGTCCTGACTTTC
TRBJ2-1 | few | NA | TRBV10-3 | CAINGGTPTGLYNEQFF | TGTGCCATCAATGGTGGGACCCCCACGGGGCTATACAATGAGCAGTTCTTC
TRBJ2-5 | NA | TRBD2 | TRBV13 | CASSANRDYPQTQYF | TGTGCCAGCAGCGCAAACCGGGACTACCCACAGACCCAGTACTTC
TRBJ2-5 | NA | NA | TRBV2 | CASQLTGGGETQYF | TGTGCCAGCCAACTAACTGGCGGTGGGGAGACCCAGTACTTC
TRBJ2-3 | NA | TRBD2 | TRBV12-3/TRBV12-4 | CASSSRTSGSPTDTQYF | TGTGCCAGCAGTTCGCGGACTAGCGGGAGCCCCACAGATACGCAGTATTTT
TRBJ2-5 | NA | NA | TRBV3-1 | CASSQDGRGYQETQYF | TGTGCCAGCAGCCAAGATGGTCGGGGTTACCAAGAGACCCAGTACTTC
TRBJ1-1 | NA | TRBD1 | TRBV6-6 | CASSSTGPLNIEAFF | TGTGCCAGCAGTTCGACAGGGCCCCTGAACATTGAAGCTTTCTTT
TRBJ1-2 | NA | NA | TRBV5-1 | CASRKFFGAQGDGYTF | TGCGCCAGCAGGAAATTTTTTGGGGCCCAGGGAGATGGCTACACCTTC
TRBJ1-1 | NA | NA | TRBV29-1 | CSVEVGVNTEAFF | TGCAGCGTTGAAGTCGGTGTGAACACTGAAGCTTTCTTT
TRBJ1-2 | few | NA | TRBV12-3/TRBV12-4 | CASRSGSGYGYTF | TGTGCCAGCAGGTCAGGGAGCGGGTATGGCTACACCTTC
TRBJ2-1 | few | TRBD2 | TRBV20-1 | CSGLAGGPGNEQFF | TGCAGTGGCCTAGCGGGGGGGCCGGGCAATGAGCAGTTCTTC
TRBJ2-3 | NA | TRBD1 | TRBV18 | CASSPIPLRTGGKDTQYF | TGTGCCAGCTCACCTATCCCCCTCAGGACAGGGGGTAAAGATACGCAGTATTTT
TRBJ2-5 | NA | TRBD2 | TRBV27 | CASSLSTLAGETQYF | TGTGCCAGCAGTTTATCGACACTAGCGGGAGAGACCCAGTACTTC